This TCR beta chain originates from a study of CD8 T cells in acute hepatitis C reinfection. Generated by immunoSEQ multiplex PCR, the TCRdb table keeps only in-frame clones and is missing some. The profile covers tens of thousands of clones, with 70% to 90% appearing a single time and approximately 11% taken by the ten largest. Regarding time point: naive CD8 control sorted from an acute-time-point sample. Trimming removed 0 bases at V and 0 bases at J, with 10 bases between. From germline, CDR1 is SGDLS and CDR2 YYNGEE. This CDR3 has 16 residues. The sequence came from a woman aged 18-29 years who spontaneously cleared hepatitis C infection. The rearrangement links TRBV9 to TRBJ1-3; D remains unclear. The sample taken for sequencing was naive CD8+ T cells from PBMCs. The CDR3 DNA sequence: TGTGCCAGCAGCGTAGGTATAAGCTTCTCTGGAAACACCATATATTTT. Translating it yields CASSVGISFSGNTIYF.